These 24 T cell receptor beta chains were all obtained from the same sample, sequenced in a study of control samples from healthy donors and cancer patients. Method: immunoSEQ multiplex PCR; TCRdb's copy keeps in-frame clones and lacks some. There are about 76,000 clones in the sample; under 90% occur only once, and approximately 9.4% lies in the top ten. The specimen sequenced was PBMCs. The receptors derive from a woman aged 50 to 60 with colorectal cancer.

CDR3 sequence (DNA): TGTGCCAGCAGTGAACAGTCGGAGACCCAGTACTTC. Its protein product is CASSEQSETQYF. The chain uses TRBV6-1 and TRBJ2-5, with D hard to call. The germline V gene has CDR1 MNHNS and CDR2 SASEGT. V was clipped by 2 bases and J by 5 bases, with 6 bases between them. The CDR3 totals 12 residues.

The V and J genes are TRBV5-1 and TRBJ1-4; perhaps TRBD1 as D (6 bases). Germline V gene data show CDR1 as SGHRS and CDR2 as YFSETQ. Trimming stripped 4 bases from V and 11 bases from J, with 15 bases between. CDR3 length: 13 residues. In nucleotides, the CDR3 is TGCGCCAGCAGCGGAACAGGGTTTGGGAAACTGTTTTTT. As protein: CASSGTGFGKLFF.

The CDR3 spells CAIRKGGGADTEAFF. In DNA form, the CDR3 reads TGTGCCATCCGCAAGGGTGGAGGGGCGGACACTGAAGCTTTCTTT. This chain uses TRBV6-5 with TRBJ1-1; tentatively, D is TRBD1 (5 bases). Germline V gene sequence: CDR1 MNHEY, CDR2 SVGAGI. This CDR3 contains 15 residues. V was cut by 10 bases and J by 3 bases, with 21 bases left in between.

The gene calls are TRBV4-1 and TRBJ2-4; unclear D gene. Germline CDR1 is MGHRA and CDR2 is YSYEKL. The ends were cut back, 1 base at V and 0 bases at J, with 7 bases in the middle. CDR3 length: 15 amino acids. CDR3: CASSQADGAKNIQYF. The CDR3 DNA follows: TGCGCCAGCAGCCAAGCGGATGGAGCCAAAAACATTCAGTACTTC.

V usage is TRBV4-1 and J usage is TRBJ1-1; perhaps TRBD1 as D (6 bases). The germline V gene has CDR1 MGHRA and CDR2 YSYEKL. The germline V and J ends were trimmed by 1 base and 3 bases, with 24 bases remaining between them. The CDR3 extends over 19 amino acids. The CDR3 protein is CASSQVGQQGAVVDTEAFF. The DNA of the CDR3 is TGCGCCAGCAGCCAAGTTGGGCAACAGGGAGCCGTCGTGGACACTGAAGCTTTCTTT.

V gene TRBV12-3 or TRBV12-4 combines with J gene TRBJ2-5; TRBD1 aligns across 8 bases. The junction had 4 bases not matched to a gene; V was cut back by 5 bases and J by 5 bases. This CDR3 has 13 residues. CDR3 DNA sequence: TGTGCCAGCAGTGGACAGGGATACGAGACCCAGTACTTC. Amino acid sequence: CASSGQGYETQYF.

The chain links TRBV7-9 to TRBJ2-3; D gene unclear. V lost 2 bases to trimming and J lost 0 bases, with 9 bases between them. The CDR3 covers 15 residues. Germline CDR1 SEHNR, CDR2 FQNEAQ (reference sequence). CDR3: CASSLIGASTDTQYF. The CDR3 bases are TGTGCCAGCAGCTTAATAGGTGCTAGCACAGATACGCAGTATTTT.

The chain couples TRBV9 to TRBJ1-1; 7 bases match TRBD1. In germline, CDR1 is SGDLS, CDR2 YYNGEE. Trimming took 6 bases from V and 6 from J; bases not matched to a gene: 8. The CDR3 consists of 13 residues. The CDR3 DNA reads as TGTGCCAGCAATACACAGGGGATCGCTGAAGCTTTCTTT. It specifies CASNTQGIAEAFF.

The chain couples TRBV6-5 to TRBJ1-4; D may be TRBD1 (6 bases). Germline values: CDR1 MNHEY, CDR2 SVGAGI. This CDR3 contains 16 residues. V lost 4 bases, J lost 5 bases, and 17 bases lay in between. In nucleotides, the CDR3 is TGTGCCAGCAGTTTGCGCGGGGGGCGGATCAATGAAAAACTGTTTTTT. It yields the protein CASSLRGGRINEKLFF.

This chain connects TRBV5-5 to TRBJ1-2, with D uncertain. With 4 bases removed from V and 1 base from J, the gap between germline ends came to 8 bases. CDR1 and CDR2 from the germline V gene are SGHKS and YYEKEE (reference sequence). The CDR3 length is 13 residues. The DNA for the CDR3 is TGTGCCAGCAGCCGCGACCGTAACTATGGCTACACCTTC. It codes for CASSRDRNYGYTF.

The chain employs TRBV2 and TRBJ1-6; a possible D gene is TRBD1 (6 bases). Germline-derived CDR1 and CDR2 are SNHLY and FYNNEI. The CDR3 is made up of 16 amino acids. The germline V and J ends were trimmed by 8 bases and 5 bases, with 19 bases remaining between them. CDR3 region: CASALRGGRDNSPLHF. The CDR3 DNA reads as TGTGCCAGCGCCCTCCGAGGGGGGCGAGATAATTCACCCCTCCACTTT.

This clone was seen a single time. The V call is TRBV28, the J call TRBJ2-3; D may be TRBD1 (5 bases). The CDR3 is 14 residues long. The V end was cut by 6 bases, the J end by 2 bases, with 12 bases between. Germline CDR1 MDHEN, CDR2 SYDVKM. The DNA for the CDR3 is TGTGCCAGCAGAGGGGTACTAAACACAGATACGCAGTATTTT. It is translated as CASRGVLNTDTQYF.

The chain uses TRBV18 and TRBJ1-2, with D possibly being TRBD1 (5 bases). V lost 3 bases and J lost 4, with 9 bases in between. CDR1 and CDR2 (germline): KGHSH, LQKENI. The CDR3 is 13 amino acids. The CDR3 loop is CASSPDTAYGYTF. In DNA form, the CDR3 reads TGTGCCAGCTCACCGGACACTGCCTATGGCTACACCTTC.

V is TRBV5-4 and J is TRBJ2-5; 10 bases fit TRBD2. J gave up 3 bases and V 3 bases, and 8 bases lay outside the gene matches. Germline CDR1 SGHNT, CDR2 YYREEE (reference sequence). The CDR3 extends over 16 amino acids. The CDR3 here is CASSSTGTSEEETQYF. The DNA for the CDR3 is TGTGCCAGCAGCTCTACCGGGACTAGCGAAGAAGAGACCCAGTACTTC.

V and J are TRBV3-1 (or the pseudogene TRBV3-2) and TRBJ1-6; no firm D call. The CDR3 is made up of 12 amino acids. The V gene's germline CDR1 is LGHDT and CDR2 YNNKEL (reference sequence). V was clipped by 5 bases and J by 7 bases, with 6 bases between them. CDR3 amino acids: CASSEVNSPLHF. CDR3 nucleotides: TGTGCCAGCAGCGAAGTAAATTCACCCCTCCACTTT.

V and J are TRBV7-2 and TRBJ1-2, with 8 bases aligning to TRBD1. This CDR3 comprises 16 residues. J lost 3 bases, V lost 5 bases, and 11 bases had no gene match. In germline, CDR1 is SGHTA, CDR2 FQGNSA. CDR3 loop: CASSGGQGWPHYGYTF. The CDR3 DNA follows: TGTGCCAGCAGCGGAGGACAGGGCTGGCCCCACTATGGCTACACCTTC.

This clone was observed a handful of times. In DNA form, the CDR3 reads TGCGCCAGCAGGCTATGGGGGGGCGGTTCGTCGTTACAAGAGACCCAGTACTTC. As protein: CASRLWGGGSSLQETQYF. This chain links TRBV5-1 with TRBJ2-5; tentatively, D is TRBD2 (7 bases). The ends were cut back, 5 bases at V and 2 bases at J, with 25 bases in the middle. Germline CDR1 and CDR2: SGHRS and YFSETQ. This CDR3 is 18 amino acids long. Variable domain in full (rest from reference TRBV5-1 and TRBJ2-5): KAGVTQTPRYLIKTRGQQVTLSCSPISGHRSVSWYQQTPGQGLQFLFEYFSETQRNKGNFPGRFSGRQFSNSRSEMNVSTLELGDSALYLCASRLWGGGSSLQETQYFGPGTRLLVL.

This chain uses TRBV10-2 with TRBJ1-2; D call uncertain. There are 11 residues in the CDR3. Germline V gene sequence: CDR1 WSHSY, CDR2 SAAADI. V was pared by 6 bases and J by 5 bases, with 7 bases between. CDR3: CASSADYGYTF. CDR3 DNA: TGCGCCAGCAGCGCAGATTATGGCTACACCTTC.

The chain has TRBV12-3 or TRBV12-4 and TRBJ1-1, with D perhaps TRBD1 (5 bases). This CDR3 contains 13 residues. Trimming left V 2 bases short and J 7 bases short, with 11 bases between. CDR3 sequence reads: CASSLSRDGEAFF. In nucleotides, the CDR3 is TGTGCCAGCAGTTTATCTAGGGACGGTGAAGCTTTCTTT.

This CDR3 is CASSTTGGHGYTF. DNA for the CDR3: TGTGCCAGCAGCACAACAGGGGGCCATGGCTACACCTTC. J is TRBJ1-2 and V is TRBV5-6; 9 bases fit TRBD1. J lost 6 bases, V lost 4 bases, and 4 bases had no gene match. The CDR3 contains 13 residues. In germline, CDR1 is SGHDT, CDR2 YYEEEE.

This clone appeared a single time. The chain couples TRBV5-3 to TRBJ2-7; 8 nucleotides match TRBD1. TRBV5-3 is identified as an open reading frame with a role that is uncertain. The CDR3 is made up of 14 amino acids. Trimming took 0 bases from V and 3 from J; bases not matched to a gene: 2. The chain's CDR3 is CARSLDRGNYEQYV. CDR3 sequence (DNA): TGTGCCAGAAGCTTGGACAGGGGGAACTACGAGCAGTACGTC.

V and J are TRBV9 and TRBJ2-3; perhaps TRBD1 as D (6 bases). V was cut by 0 bases and J by 2 bases, with 13 bases left in between. Germline V gene lookup returns CDR1 SGDLS and CDR2 YYNGEE. The CDR3 totals 16 residues. The CDR3 region is CASSVDQGSITDTQYF. DNA of the CDR3: TGTGCCAGCAGCGTAGATCAGGGGTCCATCACAGATACGCAGTATTTT.

CDR3 sequence (DNA): TGTGCCAGCAGCTTACCAAGCGGGGGTATCGGGGAGCTGTTTTTT. Translation: CASSLPSGGIGELFF. V gene TRBV7-6 combines with J gene TRBJ2-2, with 8 bases fitting TRBD2. The CDR3 totals 15 residues. CDR1 and CDR2 from the germline V gene are SGHVS and FNYEAQ. V trimming: 2 bases; J trimming: 7 bases; junction bases outside the gene matches: 6.

The V gene is TRBV27, the J gene TRBJ2-5, with 7 bases that match TRBD2. Germline trimming cut 0 bases from V and 1 base from J; bases unmatched to any gene: 5. The CDR3 covers 16 residues. The germline V gene encodes CDR1 MNHEY and CDR2 SMNVEV (reference sequence). The CDR3 sequence: CASSLSETSSQETQYF. The CDR3 region has the DNA TGTGCCAGCAGTTTATCTGAGACTAGCAGCCAAGAGACCCAGTACTTC.